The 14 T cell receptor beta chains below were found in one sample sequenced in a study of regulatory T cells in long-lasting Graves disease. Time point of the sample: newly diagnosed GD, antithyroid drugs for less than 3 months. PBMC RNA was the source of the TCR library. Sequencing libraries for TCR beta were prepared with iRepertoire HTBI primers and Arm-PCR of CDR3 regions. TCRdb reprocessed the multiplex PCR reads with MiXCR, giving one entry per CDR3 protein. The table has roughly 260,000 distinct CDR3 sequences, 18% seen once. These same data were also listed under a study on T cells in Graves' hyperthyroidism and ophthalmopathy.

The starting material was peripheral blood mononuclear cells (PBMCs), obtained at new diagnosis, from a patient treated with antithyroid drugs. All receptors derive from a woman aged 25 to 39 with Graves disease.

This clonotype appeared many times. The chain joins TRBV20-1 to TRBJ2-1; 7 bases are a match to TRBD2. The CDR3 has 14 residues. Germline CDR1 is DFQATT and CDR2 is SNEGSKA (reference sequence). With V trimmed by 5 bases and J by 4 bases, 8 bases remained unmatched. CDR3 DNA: TGCAGTGCTGCCCCCGGGGGGATTTACAATGAGCAGTTCTTC. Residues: CSAAPGGIYNEQFF.

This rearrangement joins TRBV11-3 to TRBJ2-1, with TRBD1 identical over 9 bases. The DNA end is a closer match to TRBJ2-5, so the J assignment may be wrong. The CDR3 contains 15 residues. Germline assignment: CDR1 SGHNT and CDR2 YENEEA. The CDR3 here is CASSFGRQGEETQYF. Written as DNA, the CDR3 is TGTGCCAGCAGCTTTGGACGACAGGGGGAAGAGACCCAGTACTTC.

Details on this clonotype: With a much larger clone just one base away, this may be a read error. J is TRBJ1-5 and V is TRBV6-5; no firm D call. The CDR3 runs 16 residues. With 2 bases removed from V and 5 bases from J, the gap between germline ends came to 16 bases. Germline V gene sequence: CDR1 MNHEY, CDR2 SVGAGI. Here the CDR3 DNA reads TGTGCCAGCAGTTACCCCCGGGTAAGGTCGGATCAGCCCCAGCATTTT. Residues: CASSYPRVRSDQPQHF.

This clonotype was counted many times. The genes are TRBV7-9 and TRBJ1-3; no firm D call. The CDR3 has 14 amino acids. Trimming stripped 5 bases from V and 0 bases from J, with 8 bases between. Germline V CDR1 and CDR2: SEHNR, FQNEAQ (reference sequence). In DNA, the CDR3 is TGTGCCAGCAGCCACCTACTCTCTGGAAACACCATATATTTT. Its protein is CASSHLLSGNTIYF.

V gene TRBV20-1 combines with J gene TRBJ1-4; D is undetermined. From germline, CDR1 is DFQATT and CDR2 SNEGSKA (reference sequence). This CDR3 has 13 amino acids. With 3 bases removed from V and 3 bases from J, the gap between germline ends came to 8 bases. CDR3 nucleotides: TGCAGTGCTAGGTTGTCGCCTAATGAAAAACTGTTTTTT. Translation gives CSARLSPNEKLFF.

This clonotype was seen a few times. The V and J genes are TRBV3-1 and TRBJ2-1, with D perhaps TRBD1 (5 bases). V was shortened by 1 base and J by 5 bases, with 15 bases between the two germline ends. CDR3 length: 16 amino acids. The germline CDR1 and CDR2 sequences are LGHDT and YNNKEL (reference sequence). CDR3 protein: CASSQVSAGPNNEQFF. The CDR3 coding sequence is TGTGCCAGCAGCCAAGTATCGGCAGGGCCAAACAATGAGCAGTTCTTC.

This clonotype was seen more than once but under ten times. CDR3 loop: CASSPMGQGYQPQHF. In DNA form, the CDR3 reads TGCGCCAGCAGCCCGATGGGACAGGGGTACCAGCCCCAGCATTTT. The chain combines TRBV4-1 with TRBJ1-5; 10 bases are shared with TRBD1. V was clipped by 4 bases and J by 7 bases; unmatched bases: 7. This CDR3 spans 15 amino acids. Germline lookup yields CDR1 MGHRA and CDR2 YSYEKL.

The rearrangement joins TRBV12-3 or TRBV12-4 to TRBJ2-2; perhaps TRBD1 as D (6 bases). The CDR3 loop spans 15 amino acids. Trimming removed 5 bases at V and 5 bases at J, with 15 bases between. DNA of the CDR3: TGTGCCAGCAGTCCTAATGGACAGCTAACCGGGGAGCTGTTTTTT. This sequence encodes CASSPNGQLTGELFF.

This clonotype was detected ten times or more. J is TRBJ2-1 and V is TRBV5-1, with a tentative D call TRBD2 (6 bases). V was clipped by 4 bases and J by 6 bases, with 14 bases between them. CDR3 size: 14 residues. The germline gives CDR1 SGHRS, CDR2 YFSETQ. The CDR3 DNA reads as TGCGCCAGCAGCCCGACTAGTCGTGGCAATGAGCAGTTCTTC. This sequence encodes CASSPTSRGNEQFF.

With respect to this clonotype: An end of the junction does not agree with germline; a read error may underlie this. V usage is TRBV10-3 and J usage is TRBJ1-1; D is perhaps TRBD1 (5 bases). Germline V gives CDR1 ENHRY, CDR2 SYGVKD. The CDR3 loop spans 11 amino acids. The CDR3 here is CAIKGGTGTDF. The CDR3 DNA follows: TGTGCCATCAAGGGCGGGACGGGGACTGATTTT.

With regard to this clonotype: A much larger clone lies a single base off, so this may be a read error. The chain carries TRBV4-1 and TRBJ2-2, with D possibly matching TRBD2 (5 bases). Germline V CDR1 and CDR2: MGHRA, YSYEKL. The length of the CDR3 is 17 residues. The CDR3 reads CASSQDLRPLNTGEPFF. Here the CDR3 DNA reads TGCGCCAGCAGCCAAGATCTTAGACCGCTGAACACCGGGGAGCCGTTTTTT.

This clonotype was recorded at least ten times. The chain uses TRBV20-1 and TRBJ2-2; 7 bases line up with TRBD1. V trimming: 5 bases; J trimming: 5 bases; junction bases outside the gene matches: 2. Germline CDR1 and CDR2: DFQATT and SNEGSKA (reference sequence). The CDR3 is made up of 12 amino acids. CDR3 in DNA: TGCAGTGCTGACAGGGAGACCGGGGAGCTGTTTTTT. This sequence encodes CSADRETGELFF.

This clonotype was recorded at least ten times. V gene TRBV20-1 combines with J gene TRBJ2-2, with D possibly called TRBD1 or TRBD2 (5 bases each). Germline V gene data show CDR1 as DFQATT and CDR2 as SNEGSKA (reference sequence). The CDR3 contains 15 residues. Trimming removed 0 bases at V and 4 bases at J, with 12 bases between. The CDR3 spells CSARDFGGSTGELFF. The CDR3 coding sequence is TGCAGTGCTAGAGATTTTGGGGGATCCACCGGGGAGCTGTTTTTT.

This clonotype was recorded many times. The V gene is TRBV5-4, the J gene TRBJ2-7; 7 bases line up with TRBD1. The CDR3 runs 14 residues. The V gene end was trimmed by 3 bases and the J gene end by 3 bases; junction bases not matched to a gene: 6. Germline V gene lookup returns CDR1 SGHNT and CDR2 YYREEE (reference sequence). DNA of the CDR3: TGTGCCAGCAGCTCCGGGACAGAAGACTACGAGCAGTACTTC. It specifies CASSSGTEDYEQYF.